This TCR beta chain came from a study of T cell responses to AZD1222 COVID-19 vaccine. Study-level findings and limits: Among the donors, most were white British and more were female, and clonal diversity was possibly underestimated.

About this clone itself: Its antigen remains unknown.

Germline lookup yields CDR1 SGHTA and CDR2 FQGNSA. V lost 3 bases and J 5 bases, leaving 10 bases between the germline ends. CDR3 length equals 13 residues. This table comes from immunoSEQ multiplex PCR, and its TCRdb copy is limited to in-frame clones, with some not included. Among about 130,000 clones, approximately 90% were seen once, and the ten largest hold approximately 2.1%. The sequence was obtained from an adult in good health. The rearrangement joins TRBV7-2 to TRBJ1-1; maybe TRBD1 (6 bases). Specimen: peripheral blood, collected on day 0 of AZD1222 vaccination. The CDR3, as DNA: TGTGCCAGCAGCTTCGGACAGTTAACTGAAGCTTTCTTT. Translation gives CASSFGQLTEAFF.